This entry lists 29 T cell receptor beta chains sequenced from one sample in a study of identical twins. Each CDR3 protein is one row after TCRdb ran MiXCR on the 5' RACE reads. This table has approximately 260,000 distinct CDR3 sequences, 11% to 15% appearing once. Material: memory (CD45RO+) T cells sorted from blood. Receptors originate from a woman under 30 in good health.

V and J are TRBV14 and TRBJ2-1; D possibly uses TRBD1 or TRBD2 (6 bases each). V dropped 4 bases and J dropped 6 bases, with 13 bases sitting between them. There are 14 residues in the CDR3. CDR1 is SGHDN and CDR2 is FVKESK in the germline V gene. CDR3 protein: CASSPLGGINEQFF. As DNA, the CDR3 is TGTGCCAGCAGCCCCCTGGGGGGCATCAATGAGCAGTTCTTC.

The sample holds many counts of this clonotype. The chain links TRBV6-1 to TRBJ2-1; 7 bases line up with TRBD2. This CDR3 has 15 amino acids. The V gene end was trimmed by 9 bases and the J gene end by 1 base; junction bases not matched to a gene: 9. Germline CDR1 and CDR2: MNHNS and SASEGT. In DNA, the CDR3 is TGTGCCAGTCGCGTCCTAGCGGTTTCCTACAATGAGCAGTTCTTC. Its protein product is CASRVLAVSYNEQFF.

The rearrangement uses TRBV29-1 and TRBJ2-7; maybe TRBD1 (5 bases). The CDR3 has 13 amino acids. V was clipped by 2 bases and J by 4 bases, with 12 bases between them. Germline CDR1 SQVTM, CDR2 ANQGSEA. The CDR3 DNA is TGCAGCGTTGAACGCGACAGAGGTTACGAGCAGTACTTC. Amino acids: CSVERDRGYEQYF.

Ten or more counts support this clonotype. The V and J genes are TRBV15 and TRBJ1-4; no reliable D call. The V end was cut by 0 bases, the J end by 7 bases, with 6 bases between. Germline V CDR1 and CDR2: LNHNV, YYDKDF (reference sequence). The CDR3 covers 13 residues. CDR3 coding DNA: TGTGCCACCAGCAGAGATCAGGTTGAAAAACTGTTTTTT. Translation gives CATSRDQVEKLFF.

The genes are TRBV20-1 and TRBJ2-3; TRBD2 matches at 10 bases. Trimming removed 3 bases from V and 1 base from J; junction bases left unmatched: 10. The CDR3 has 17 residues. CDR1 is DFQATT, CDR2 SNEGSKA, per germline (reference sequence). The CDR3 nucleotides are TGCAGTGCTAGTCGGCTAGCGGGAGTCTCGGGCACAGATACGCAGTATTTT. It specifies CSASRLAGVSGTDTQYF.

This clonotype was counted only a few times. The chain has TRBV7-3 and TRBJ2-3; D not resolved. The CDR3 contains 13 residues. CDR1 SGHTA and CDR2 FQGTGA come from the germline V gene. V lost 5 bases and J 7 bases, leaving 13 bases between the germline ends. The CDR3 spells CASSKVDGNTQYF. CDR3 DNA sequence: TGTGCCAGCAGCAAAGTGGATGGTAATACGCAGTATTTT.

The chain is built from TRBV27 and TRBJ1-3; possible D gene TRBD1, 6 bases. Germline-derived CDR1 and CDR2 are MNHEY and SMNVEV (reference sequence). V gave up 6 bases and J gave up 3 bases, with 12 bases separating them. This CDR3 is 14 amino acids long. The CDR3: CASRQQGSGNTIYF. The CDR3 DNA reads TGTGCCAGCAGACAACAGGGAAGTGGAAACACCATATATTTT.

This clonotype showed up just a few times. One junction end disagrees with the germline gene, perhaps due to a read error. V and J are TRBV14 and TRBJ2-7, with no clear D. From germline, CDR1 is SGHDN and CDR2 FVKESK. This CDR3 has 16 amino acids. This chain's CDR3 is CASSQEGKGGSHEQYF. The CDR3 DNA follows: TGTGCCAGCAGCCAAGAGGGGAAGGGCGGCTCCCACGAGCAGTACTTC.

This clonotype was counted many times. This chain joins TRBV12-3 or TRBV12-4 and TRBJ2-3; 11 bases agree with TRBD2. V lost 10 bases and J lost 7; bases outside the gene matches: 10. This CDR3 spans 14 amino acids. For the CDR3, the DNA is TGTGCCACCCGACGAACTAGCGGGAGCTATACGCAGTATTTT. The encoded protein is CATRRTSGSYTQYF.

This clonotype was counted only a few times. CDR3: CASKGTGDETQYF. The CDR3 DNA follows: TGTGCCAGCAAAGGGACAGGGGACGAGACCCAGTACTTC. The chain is built from TRBV2 and TRBJ2-5, with 10 nucleotides matching TRBD1. After removal of 7 bases from V and 5 bases from J, the junction contained 4 bases not matched to a gene. Germline CDR1 reads SNHLY; CDR2 reads FYNNEI. This CDR3 spans 13 amino acids.

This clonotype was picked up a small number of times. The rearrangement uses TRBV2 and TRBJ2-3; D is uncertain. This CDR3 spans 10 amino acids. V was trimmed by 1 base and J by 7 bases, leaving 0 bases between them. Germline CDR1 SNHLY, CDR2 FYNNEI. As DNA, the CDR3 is TGTGCCAGCAGTGAAGATACGCAGTATTTT. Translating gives CASSEDTQYF. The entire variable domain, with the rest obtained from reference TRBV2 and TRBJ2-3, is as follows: EPEVTQTPSHQVTQMGQEVILRCVPISNHLYFYWYRQILGQKVEFLVSFYNNEISEKSEIFDDQFSVERPDGSNFTLKIRSTKLEDSAMYFCASSEDTQYFGPGTRLTVL.

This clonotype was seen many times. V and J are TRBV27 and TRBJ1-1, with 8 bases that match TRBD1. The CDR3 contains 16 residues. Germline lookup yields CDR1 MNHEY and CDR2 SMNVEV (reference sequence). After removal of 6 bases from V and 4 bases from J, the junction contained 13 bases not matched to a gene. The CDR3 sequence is CASSFDRGRGGTEAFF. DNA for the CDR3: TGTGCCAGCAGCTTTGACAGGGGAAGAGGGGGCACTGAAGCTTTCTTT.

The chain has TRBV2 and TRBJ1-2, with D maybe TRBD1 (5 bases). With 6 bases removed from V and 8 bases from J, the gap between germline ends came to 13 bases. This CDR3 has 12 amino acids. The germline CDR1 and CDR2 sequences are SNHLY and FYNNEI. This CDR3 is CASRRGTGGYTF. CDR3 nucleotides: TGTGCCAGCAGGCGGGGTACAGGAGGCTACACCTTC. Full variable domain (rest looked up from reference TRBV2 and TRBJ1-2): EPEVTQTPSHQVTQMGQEVILRCVPISNHLYFYWYRQILGQKVEFLVSFYNNEISEKSEIFDDQFSVERPDGSNFTLKIRSTKLEDSAMYFCASRRGTGGYTFGSGTRLTVV.

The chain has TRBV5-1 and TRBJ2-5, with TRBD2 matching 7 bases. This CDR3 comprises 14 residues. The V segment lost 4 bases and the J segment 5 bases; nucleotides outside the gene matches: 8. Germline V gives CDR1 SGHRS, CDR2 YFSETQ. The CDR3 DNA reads TGCGCCAGCAGCCCCAAGATCGGGGGGGAGACCCAGTACTTC. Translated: CASSPKIGGETQYF.

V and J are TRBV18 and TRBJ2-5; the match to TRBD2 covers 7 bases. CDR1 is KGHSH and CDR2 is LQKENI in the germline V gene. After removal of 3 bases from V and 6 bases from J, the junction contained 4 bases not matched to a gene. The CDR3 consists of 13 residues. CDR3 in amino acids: CASSPQGGQTQYF. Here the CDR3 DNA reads TGTGCCAGCTCACCCCAGGGAGGGCAGACCCAGTACTTC. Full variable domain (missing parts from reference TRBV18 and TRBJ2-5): NAGVMQNPRHLVRRRGQEARLRCSPMKGHSHVYWYRQLPEEGLKFMVYLQKENIIDESGMPKERFSAEFPKEGPSILRIQQVVRGDSAAYFCASSPQGGQTQYFGPGTRLLVL.

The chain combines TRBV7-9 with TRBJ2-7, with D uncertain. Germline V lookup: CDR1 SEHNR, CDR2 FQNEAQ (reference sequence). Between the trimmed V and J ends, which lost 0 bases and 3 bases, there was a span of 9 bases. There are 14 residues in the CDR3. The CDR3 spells CASSLAGFVYEQYF. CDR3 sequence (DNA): TGTGCCAGCAGCTTAGCGGGGTTCGTCTACGAGCAGTACTTC.

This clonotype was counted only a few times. In DNA form, the CDR3 reads TGCGCCAGCAGCTTGGACAGCGAAGGGAAGCAGTACTTC. The encoded protein is CASSLDSEGKQYF. This chain connects TRBV5-1 to TRBJ2-7; D is undetermined. With 0 bases removed from V and 8 bases from J, the gap between germline ends came to 12 bases. The CDR3 consists of 13 residues. Germline lookup yields CDR1 SGHRS and CDR2 YFSETQ.

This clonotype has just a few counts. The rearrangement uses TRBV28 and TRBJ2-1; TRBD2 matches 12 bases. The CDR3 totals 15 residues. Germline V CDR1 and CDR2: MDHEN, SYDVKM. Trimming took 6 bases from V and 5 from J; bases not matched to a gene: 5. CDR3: CASRMTSGSHNEQFF. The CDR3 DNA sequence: TGTGCCAGCAGAATGACTAGCGGGAGCCACAATGAGCAGTTCTTC.

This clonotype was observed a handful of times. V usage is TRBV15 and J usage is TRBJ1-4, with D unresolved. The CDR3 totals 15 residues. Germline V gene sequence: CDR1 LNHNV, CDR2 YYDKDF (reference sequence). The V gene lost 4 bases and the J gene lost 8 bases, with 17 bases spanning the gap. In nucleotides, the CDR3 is TGTGCCACCAGCACGGGTTCTTCCCGGCGCGAAAAACTGTTTTTT. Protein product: CATSTGSSRREKLFF.

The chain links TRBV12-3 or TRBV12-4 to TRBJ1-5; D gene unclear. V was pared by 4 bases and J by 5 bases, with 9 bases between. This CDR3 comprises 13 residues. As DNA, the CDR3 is TGTGCCAGCAGTTGGAGGAGAGATCAGCCCCAGCATTTT. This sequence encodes CASSWRRDQPQHF.

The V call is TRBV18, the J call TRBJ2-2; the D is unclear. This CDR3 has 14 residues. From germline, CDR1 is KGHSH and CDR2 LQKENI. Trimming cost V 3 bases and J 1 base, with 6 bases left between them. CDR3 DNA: TGTGCCAGCTCACCCCCCATGAACACCGGGGAGCTGTTTTTT. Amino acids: CASSPPMNTGELFF.

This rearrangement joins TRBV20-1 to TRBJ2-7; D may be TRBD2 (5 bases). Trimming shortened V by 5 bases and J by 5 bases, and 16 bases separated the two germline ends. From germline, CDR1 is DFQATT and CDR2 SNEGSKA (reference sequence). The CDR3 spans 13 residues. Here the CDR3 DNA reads TGCAGTGCTGCACGGGTCGAGAGGGACGAGCAGTACTTC. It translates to CSAARVERDEQYF.

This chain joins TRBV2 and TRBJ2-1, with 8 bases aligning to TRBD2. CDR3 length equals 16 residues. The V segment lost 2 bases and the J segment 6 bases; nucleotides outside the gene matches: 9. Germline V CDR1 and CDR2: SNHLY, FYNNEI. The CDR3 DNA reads TGTGCCAGCAGTGAAAGGGTAGCGGGGACTACCAATGAGCAGTTCTTC. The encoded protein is CASSERVAGTTNEQFF.

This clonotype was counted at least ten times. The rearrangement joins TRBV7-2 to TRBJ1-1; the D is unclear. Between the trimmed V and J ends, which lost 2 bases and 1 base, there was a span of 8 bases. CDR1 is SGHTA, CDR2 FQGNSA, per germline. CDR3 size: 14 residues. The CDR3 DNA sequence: TGTGCCAGCAGCTTACATCGGGGGAACACTGAAGCTTTCTTT. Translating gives CASSLHRGNTEAFF.

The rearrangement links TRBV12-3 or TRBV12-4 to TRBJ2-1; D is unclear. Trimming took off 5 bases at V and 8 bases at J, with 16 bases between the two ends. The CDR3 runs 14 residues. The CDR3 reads CASSLAATRYEQFF. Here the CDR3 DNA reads TGTGCCAGCAGTCTGGCCGCAACACGCTATGAGCAGTTCTTC.

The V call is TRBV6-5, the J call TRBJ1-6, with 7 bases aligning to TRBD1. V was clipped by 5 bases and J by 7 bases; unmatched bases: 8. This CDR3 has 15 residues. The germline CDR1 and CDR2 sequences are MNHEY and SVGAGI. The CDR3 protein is CASSTQGGWNSPLHF. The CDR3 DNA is TGTGCCAGCAGTACTCAGGGGGGCTGGAATTCACCCCTCCACTTT.

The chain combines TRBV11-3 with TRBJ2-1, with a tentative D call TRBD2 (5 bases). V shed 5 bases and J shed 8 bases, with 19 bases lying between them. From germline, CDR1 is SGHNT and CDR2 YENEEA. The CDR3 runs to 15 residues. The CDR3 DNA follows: TGTGCCAGCAGCGATCCGGGAACCGGAGGCGATGAGCAGTTCTTC. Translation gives CASSDPGTGGDEQFF.

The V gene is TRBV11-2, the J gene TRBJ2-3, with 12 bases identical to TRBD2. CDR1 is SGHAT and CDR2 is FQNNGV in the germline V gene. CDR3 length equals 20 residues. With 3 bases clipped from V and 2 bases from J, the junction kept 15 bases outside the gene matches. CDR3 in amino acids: CASSLGTSGRGWSLTDTQYF. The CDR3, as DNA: TGTGCCAGCAGCTTGGGGACTAGCGGGCGGGGATGGAGCCTCACAGATACGCAGTATTTT.

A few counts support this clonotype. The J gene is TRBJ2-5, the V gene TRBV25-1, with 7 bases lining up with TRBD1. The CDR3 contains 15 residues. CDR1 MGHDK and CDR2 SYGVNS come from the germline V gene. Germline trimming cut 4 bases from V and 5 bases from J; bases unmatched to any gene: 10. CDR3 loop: CASSVRAGGWETQYF. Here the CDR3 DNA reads TGTGCCAGCAGTGTCCGAGCAGGGGGTTGGGAGACCCAGTACTTC.